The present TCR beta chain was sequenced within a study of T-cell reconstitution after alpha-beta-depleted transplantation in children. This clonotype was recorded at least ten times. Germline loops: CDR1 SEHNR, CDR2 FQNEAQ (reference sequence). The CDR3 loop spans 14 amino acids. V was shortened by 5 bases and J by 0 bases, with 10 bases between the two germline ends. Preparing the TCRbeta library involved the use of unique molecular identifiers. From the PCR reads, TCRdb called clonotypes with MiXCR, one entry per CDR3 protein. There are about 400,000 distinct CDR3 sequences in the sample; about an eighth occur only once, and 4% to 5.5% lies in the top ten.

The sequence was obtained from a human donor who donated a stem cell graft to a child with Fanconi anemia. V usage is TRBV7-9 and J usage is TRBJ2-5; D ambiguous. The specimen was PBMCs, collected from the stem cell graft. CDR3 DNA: TGTGCCAGCAGCCAAGACTGGTACCAAGAGACCCAGTACTTC. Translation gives CASSQDWYQETQYF.